The subject of this entry is one T cell receptor beta chain. This specimen belongs to a study of spatial heterogeneity in lung cancer. Regarding time point: sample taken at primary tumor resection. Each CDR3 protein is one row after TCRdb ran MiXCR on the 5' RACE reads. Counted here are tens of thousands of distinct CDR3 sequences, approximately 12% occurring once; the ten biggest clones make up about 41%. The CDR3 sequence is 13 residues long. V dropped 1 base and J dropped 8 bases, with 6 bases sitting between them. This receptor was taken from a male donor with early-stage non-small cell lung cancer. Sequenced material: PBMCs, taken at surgery. V and J are TRBV12-3 or TRBV12-4 and TRBJ1-6, with D unresolved. As DNA, the CDR3 is TGTGCCAGCAGTTTAGGTTGGGATTCACCCCTCCACTTT. Encoded protein: CASSLGWDSPLHF.